This TCR beta chain was found in a study of T cells and Merkel cell carcinoma outcomes. Study results and caveats: Repertoire plus T-cell density reportedly predicted Merkel cell carcinoma outcomes.

This clone has a single count. Its antigen is as yet unknown. The V end lost 0 bases, the J end lost 0 bases, and 7 bases lay between the germline ends. This CDR3 is 14 amino acids long. In germline, CDR1 is SGHRS, CDR2 YFSETQ. Repertoires were generated with immunoSEQ multiplex PCR, while TCRdb's copy carries only in-frame clones and drops some. In the table there are over 15,000 clones, more than 80% of which are singletons. This TCR was sampled from a human donor with Merkel cell carcinoma. The sequenced sample was tumor tissue from Merkel cell carcinoma. V usage is TRBV5-1 and J usage is TRBJ2-7; possible D gene TRBD1, 5 bases. The CDR3 region is CASSLGQLSYEQYF. The CDR3 DNA is TGCGCCAGCAGCTTGGGACAGCTCTCCTACGAGCAGTACTTC.